This T cell receptor beta chain was captured by sequencing in a study of T cell repertoires in cytomegalovirus infection. Study background: Both a matching HLA type and CMV infection were indicated by public TCR beta signatures. Study-wide results and limits: Dominating the ex vivo response were TCR beta clonotypes that were CMV-specific and HLA-C-restricted. Summed frequency of shared TCR beta families picked out CMV carriers who also had the relevant HLA.

Worth noting for this clonotype: As yet, its antigen is unknown.

TCRdb re-called the reads with MiXCR, one entry per CDR3 protein. The sample holds approximately 750,000 distinct CDR3 sequences, less than 40% seen once. The CDR3 loop spans 18 amino acids. Germline assignment: CDR1 MNHNS and CDR2 SASEGT. V shed 0 bases, J shed 2 bases, and the junction held 9 bases outside the gene matches. The sequenced material came from PBMCs. The sequence derives from a human donor in good health (CMV status not recorded). Some clones in this sample may be carry-over from other donors' samples. The chain combines TRBV6-1 with TRBJ2-7; 11 bases map to TRBD1. CDR3 in DNA: TGTGCCAGCAGTGAAGCGCTTTTCGGGACAGGGGGGACCTACGAGCAGTACTTC. Protein product: CASSEALFGTGGTYEQYF.